This TCR beta chain was captured by sequencing in a study of blood T cell repertoires in COVID-19. As for the study in general: Acute-phase and convalescent COVID-19 samples originated in the United States, Italy and Spain. Sample material is recorded as cDNA or gDNA derived from T cells, B-cell-depleted T cells, or PBMCs.

In the study's own analysis: Scientists estimated how many nucleated cells there were by amplifying reference gene primers. Measured with immunoSEQ multiplex PCR; TCRdb has only the in-frame clones, and not every one. That table supplies the V and J calls and clone size; D and trimming were determined from the DNA. The sample records just over 150,000 clones, 80% to 90% being singletons. The sample consisted of peripheral blood. The TCR comes from a middle-aged woman with acute or convalescent COVID-19.

The CDR3 protein is CASRVGQALYGYTF. Here the CDR3 DNA reads TGTGCCAGTAGGGTGGGACAGGCGCTATACGGCTACACCTTC. The V call is TRBV19, the J call TRBJ1-2; 8 bases fit TRBD1. This CDR3 region has 14 residues. J was trimmed by 8 bases and V by 6 bases; bases with no gene match: 11. CDR1 is LNHDA, CDR2 SQIVND, per germline (reference sequence). The variable domain in full, completed from reference TRBV19 and TRBJ1-2, reads DGGITQSPKYLFRKEGQNVTLSCEQNLNHDAMYWYRQDPGQGLRLIYYSQIVNDFQKGDIAEGYSVSREKKESFPLTVTSAQKNPTAFYLCASRVGQALYGYTFGSGTRLTVV.